What follows describes a single T cell receptor beta chain. Assay used: immunoSEQ multiplex PCR; TCRdb lists only in-frame clones, some missing. This table has approximately 40,000 clones, over 90% appearing once. This CDR3 region has 15 residues. V lost 5 bases and J lost 4; bases outside the gene matches: 7. Germline assignment: CDR1 MNHEY and CDR2 SVGEGT. The data were obtained in a study of blood T cell repertoires in COVID-19. Sequences were obtained from peripheral blood. The J gene is TRBJ2-3, the V gene TRBV6-2 or TRBV6-3, with 9 bases identical to TRBD1. The receptor was isolated from a human donor in a cohort sampled during active COVID-19. The CDR3 DNA sequence: TGTGCCAGCAGTCGTACAGGGGGCAGGTCAGATACGCAGTATTTT. It yields the protein CASSRTGGRSDTQYF.